The 31 T cell receptor beta chains below all came from one sample that was sequenced in a study of identical twins. Via MiXCR, TCRdb re-called the 5' RACE reads, giving one row per CDR3 protein. The top ten hold approximately 9.3% of the sample, which has hundreds of thousands of distinct CDR3 sequences, around 15% seen once. Material: memory (CD45RO+) T cells sorted from blood. The origin of the receptors is a woman in her late teens or twenties in good health.

This clonotype was observed many times. The V and J genes are TRBV12-3 or TRBV12-4 and TRBJ2-7, with a tentative D call TRBD2 (6 bases). Between the trimmed V and J ends, which lost 4 bases and 3 bases, there was a span of 10 bases. The CDR3 has 13 amino acids. The CDR3 reads CASSSSSGYEQYF. The CDR3 bases are TGTGCCAGCAGTTCGAGTAGCGGCTACGAGCAGTACTTC.

The rearrangement joins TRBV29-1 to TRBJ2-7; D assignment may be TRBD1 or TRBD2 (6 bases each). CDR3 length: 15 amino acids. V shed 3 bases and J shed 0 bases, with 15 bases lying between them. CDR1 and CDR2 from the germline V gene are SQVTM and ANQGSEA. Here the CDR3 reads CSVDILRGVSYEQYF. CDR3 DNA sequence: TGCAGCGTTGACATTTTAAGGGGGGTCTCCTACGAGCAGTACTTC.

Only a few counts were recorded for this clonotype. The V call is TRBV12-3 or TRBV12-4, the J call TRBJ1-2, with D perhaps TRBD1 (6 bases). CDR3 size: 13 residues. V was shortened by 6 bases and J by 6 bases, with 14 bases between the two germline ends. The CDR3 reads CASSPGGAHGYTF. Here the CDR3 DNA reads TGTGCCAGCAGCCCCGGGGGGGCGCATGGCTACACCTTC.

This chain links TRBV13 with TRBJ2-7; 12 positions match TRBD2. Trimming at V came to 5 bases and at J to 2 bases, leaving 4 bases not matched to a gene. This CDR3 is 15 amino acids long. CDR1 and CDR2 (germline): PRHDT, FYEKMQ (reference sequence). CDR3 coding DNA: TGTGCCAGCAGCCAACTAGCGGGGGGCACCTACGAGCAGTACTTC. This codes for CASSQLAGGTYEQYF.

This clonotype was found a few times. The chain carries TRBV6-4 and TRBJ2-3; the D call may be TRBD1 or TRBD2 (5 bases each). V lost 3 bases and J lost 2, with 12 bases in between. Germline V gene data show CDR1 as MRHNA and CDR2 as SNTAGT. The CDR3 consists of 15 residues. The CDR3 DNA reads as TGTGCCAGCAGTGATACCGGGGCCTACACAGATACGCAGTATTTT. This gives the protein CASSDTGAYTDTQYF.

There are a few counts of this clonotype. The rearrangement links TRBV6-1 to TRBJ2-2; possible D gene TRBD2, 5 bases. From germline, CDR1 is MNHNS and CDR2 SASEGT. Trimming removed 3 bases from V and 2 bases from J, with 10 bases in between. The CDR3 consists of 15 residues. In DNA form, the CDR3 reads TGTGCCAGCAGTGAGTGGGCGGGCAACACCGGGGAGCTGTTTTTT. This encodes CASSEWAGNTGELFF.

This clonotype was seen more than once but under ten times. This may come from a read error, since a much larger clone is one base off. This chain links TRBV5-1 with TRBJ2-7; 11 bases map to TRBD2. The CDR3 is 15 residues long. Per the germline V gene, CDR1 is SGHRS and CDR2 is YFSETQ. The CDR3 loop is CASSSTSGSSCEQYF. DNA of the CDR3: TGCGCCAGCAGCTCCACTAGCGGGAGCTCCTGCGAGCAGTACTTC.

The chain links TRBV5-1 to TRBJ1-2; 7 bases line up with TRBD1. Germline V gene sequence: CDR1 SGHRS, CDR2 YFSETQ. There are 12 residues in the CDR3. V shed 8 bases, J shed 2 bases, and the junction held 3 bases outside the gene matches. CDR3 coding DNA: TGCGCCAGTACGGGACAGAACTATGGCTACACCTTC. It specifies CASTGQNYGYTF.

This chain uses TRBV7-8 with TRBJ2-7, with 7 bases fitting TRBD1. V shed 5 bases, J shed 1 base, and the junction held 8 bases outside the gene matches. Germline CDR1 is SGHVS and CDR2 is FQNEAQ. The CDR3 spans 15 residues. CDR3 in DNA: TGTGCCAGCAGCAGACGACAGGGACCTTCCTACGAGCAGTACTTC. The encoded protein is CASSRRQGPSYEQYF.

In nucleotides, the CDR3 is TGTGCCAGCAGCTTAGAGTACAGGGGCGATTATGGCTACACCTTC. It encodes CASSLEYRGDYGYTF. The J gene is TRBJ1-2, the V gene TRBV7-8; 7 nucleotides match TRBD1. The V gene's germline CDR1 is SGHVS and CDR2 FQNEAQ. This CDR3 comprises 15 residues. Trimming cost V 1 base and J 5 bases; bases outside gene matches: 7. Full variable domain (outside the CDR3, taken from reference TRBV7-8 and TRBJ1-2): GAGVSQSPRYKVAKRGQDVALRCDPISGHVSLFWYQQALGQGPEFLTYFQNEAQLDKSGLPSDRFFAERPEGSVSTLKIQRTQQEDSAVYLCASSLEYRGDYGYTFGSGTRLTVV.

In this sample, this clonotype turned up a few times. A junction boundary mismatches the germline segment, possibly from a read error. The CDR3 region has the DNA TGCAGTGCTACGCTAGCGGGGGGCGTCCATGCCTTC. It specifies CSATLAGGVHAF. This chain joins TRBV20-1 and TRBJ2-7, with 11 positions matching TRBD2. The length of the CDR3 is 12 residues. CDR1 DFQATT and CDR2 SNEGSKA come from the germline V gene (reference sequence).

This clonotype was seen only a few times. The chain recombines TRBV7-2 with TRBJ2-5; D uncertain. V was trimmed by 2 bases and J by 5 bases, leaving 12 bases between them. This CDR3 has 14 amino acids. Germline loops: CDR1 SGHTA, CDR2 FQGNSA. The CDR3, as DNA: TGTGCCAGCAGCTTAACCCCTCTGACGGAGACCCAGTACTTC. Its translation is CASSLTPLTETQYF. Complete variable domain (other parts from reference TRBV7-2 and TRBJ2-5): GAGVSQSPSNKVTEKGKDVELRCDPISGHTALYWYRQSLGQGLEFLIYFQGNSAPDKSGLPSDRFSAERTGGSVSTLTIQRTQQEDSAVYLCASSLTPLTETQYFGPGTRLLVL.

The DNA of the CDR3 is TGTGCCAGCAGTGCCCTGACTAGCGGATACAATGAGCAGTTCTTC. Its translation is CASSALTSGYNEQFF. The chain couples TRBV6-1 to TRBJ2-1; the match to TRBD2 covers 9 bases. CDR1 MNHNS and CDR2 SASEGT come from the germline V gene. The CDR3 spans 15 residues. The V and J ends lost 4 bases and 4 bases, in that order; junction bases with no gene match: 5.

This clonotype was recorded at least ten times. The CDR3 nucleotides read TGTGCCAGCAGCTTGGGAGGGGTTTCCTACAATGAGCAGTTCTTC. Translated: CASSLGGVSYNEQFF. The chain carries TRBV5-5 and TRBJ2-1; possibly TRBD1 or TRBD2 for D (5 bases each). Germline lookup yields CDR1 SGHKS and CDR2 YYEKEE (reference sequence). The CDR3 runs to 15 residues. The V and J ends lost 0 bases and 1 base respectively, with 8 bases between them.

In DNA, the CDR3 is TGCGCCAGCAGCTTGGGATATGGGACAGGGACTAATGAAAAACTGTTTTTT. Amino acids: CASSLGYGTGTNEKLFF. V is TRBV5-1 and J is TRBJ1-4; the match to TRBD1 covers 9 bases. The V segment lost 0 bases and the J segment 2 bases; nucleotides outside the gene matches: 5. The length of the CDR3 is 17 residues. CDR1 SGHRS and CDR2 YFSETQ come from the germline V gene.

This sequence joins TRBV7-2 and TRBJ2-7; TRBD1 aligns across 9 bases. This CDR3 has 16 amino acids. V trimming: 3 bases; J trimming: 5 bases; junction bases outside the gene matches: 11. Germline V gives CDR1 SGHTA, CDR2 FQGNSA. CDR3 sequence reads: CASSFSPGQGLHEQYF. CDR3 nucleotide sequence: TGTGCCAGCAGCTTTAGCCCCGGACAGGGGCTTCACGAGCAGTACTTC.

The chain combines TRBV12-3 or TRBV12-4 with TRBJ1-3; no reliable D call. V was shortened by 5 bases and J by 4 bases, with 12 bases between the two germline ends. The CDR3 length is 14 residues. The CDR3 region has the DNA TGTGCCAGCAGTACCTCCGGTACAGGAAACACCATATATTTT. Amino acids: CASSTSGTGNTIYF.

The chain uses TRBV5-5 and TRBJ1-2, with no clear D. The germline gives CDR1 SGHKS, CDR2 YYEKEE (reference sequence). The V end was cut by 2 bases, the J end by 9 bases, with 8 bases between. CDR3 length equals 11 residues. CDR3 loop: CASSFPGRYTF. DNA for the CDR3: TGTGCCAGCAGCTTTCCCGGACGCTACACCTTC.

This clonotype was recorded a few times. J is TRBJ1-2 and V is TRBV20-1, with 8 bases that match TRBD1. The CDR3 extends over 17 amino acids. Germline V gives CDR1 DFQATT, CDR2 SNEGSKA (reference sequence). With 0 bases clipped from V and 1 base from J, the junction kept 10 bases outside the gene matches. CDR3 sequence: CSARDIGRGRLNYGYTF. CDR3 sequence (DNA): TGCAGTGCTAGAGATATTGGCAGGGGGCGACTTAACTATGGCTACACCTTC.

The chain combines TRBV3-1 with TRBJ2-5; perhaps TRBD1 as D (5 bases). Germline loops: CDR1 LGHDT, CDR2 YNNKEL (reference sequence). There are 15 residues in the CDR3. V lost 0 bases and J 5 bases, leaving 13 bases between the germline ends. The CDR3 protein is CASSQDKGRAETQYF. CDR3 sequence (DNA): TGTGCCAGCAGCCAAGATAAAGGCAGGGCGGAGACCCAGTACTTC.

This clonotype has just a few counts. The rearrangement joins TRBV29-1 to TRBJ2-7; a possible D gene is TRBD2 (6 bases). Germline CDR1 reads SQVTM; CDR2 reads ANQGSEA. V was shortened by 6 bases and J by 2 bases, with 11 bases between the two germline ends. CDR3 size: 12 residues. This chain's CDR3 is CSVAASAYEQYF. For the CDR3, the DNA is TGCAGCGTGGCGGCTAGCGCCTACGAGCAGTACTTC.

The chain is built from TRBV3-1 and TRBJ1-2; 8 bases line up with TRBD1. CDR1 and CDR2 from the germline V gene are LGHDT and YNNKEL (reference sequence). The CDR3 is 15 residues long. Trimming cost V 3 bases and J 0 bases; bases outside gene matches: 3. This CDR3 is CASSHQDRANYGYTF. The CDR3 nucleotides are TGTGCCAGCAGCCACCAGGACAGGGCTAACTATGGCTACACCTTC.

The rearrangement uses TRBV3-1 and TRBJ2-7; unclear D gene. Germline CDR1 is LGHDT and CDR2 is YNNKEL (reference sequence). V was shortened by 0 bases and J by 0 bases, with 12 bases between the two germline ends. The CDR3 totals 16 residues. The CDR3, as DNA: TGTGCCAGCAGCCAAGATGTTTCCGGGTTCTCCTACGAGCAGTACTTC. As protein: CASSQDVSGFSYEQYF.

This clonotype occurred many times. The chain joins TRBV7-8 to TRBJ1-6; TRBD1 agrees at 8 bases. The trim removed 5 bases at V and 5 bases at J, leaving 5 bases unmatched. CDR1 is SGHVS, CDR2 FQNEAQ, per germline. The CDR3 has 15 residues. The CDR3 DNA follows: TGTGCCAGCAGCCCGCGACAGGGGAATAATTCACCCCTCCACTTT. Its protein product is CASSPRQGNNSPLHF.

This chain joins TRBV5-6 and TRBJ1-1; weak D call: TRBD1 (6 bases). The germline V gene encodes CDR1 SGHDT and CDR2 YYEEEE. The CDR3 sequence is 13 residues long. V was cut by 10 bases and J by 2 bases, with 15 bases left in between. The CDR3 bases are TGTGCCGGGGGCCCCGGGGACAACACTGAAGCTTTCTTT. Translated, it gives CAGGPGDNTEAFF.

This clonotype was seen more than once but under ten times. The chain links TRBV2 to TRBJ2-5, with TRBD2 identical over 9 bases. V gave up 4 bases and J gave up 2 bases; unmatched junction bases: 2. CDR1 is SNHLY, CDR2 FYNNEI, per germline. This CDR3 comprises 14 residues. The CDR3 loop reads CASSVAGVQETQYF. The CDR3 DNA sequence: TGTGCCAGCAGTGTAGCGGGAGTTCAAGAGACCCAGTACTTC.

The genes are TRBV5-6 and TRBJ2-5; no clear D. The germline V gene has CDR1 SGHDT and CDR2 YYEEEE. Deletions cut 4 bases from V and 1 base from J, with 8 bases between. The CDR3 is made up of 13 amino acids. The CDR3 bases are TGTGCCAGCAGCCGCGATGTCCAAGAGACCCAGTACTTC. Protein product: CASSRDVQETQYF.

This clonotype was counted only a few times. This chain uses TRBV7-2 with TRBJ2-5; 10 bases are shared with TRBD2. CDR1 is SGHTA and CDR2 is FQGNSA in the germline V gene. The CDR3 runs to 16 residues. J gave up 2 bases and V 5 bases, and 8 bases lay outside the gene matches. Here the CDR3 reads CASSLWTSGHQETQYF. The CDR3 DNA is TGTGCCAGCAGCCTCTGGACTAGCGGTCATCAAGAGACCCAGTACTTC. Supplemented by reference TRBV7-2 and TRBJ2-5, the full variable domain reads GAGVSQSPSNKVTEKGKDVELRCDPISGHTALYWYRQSLGQGLEFLIYFQGNSAPDKSGLPSDRFSAERTGGSVSTLTIQRTQQEDSAVYLCASSLWTSGHQETQYFGPGTRLLVL.

This sequence joins TRBV21-1 and TRBJ1-1. TRBV21-1 represents a pseudogene. The CDR3 covers 13 residues. Here the CDR3 DNA reads TGTGCCAGCAGCAAAGATGGGAACACTGAAGCTTTCTTT. Residues: CASSKDGNTEAFF.

The chain links TRBV20-1 to TRBJ2-3; D gene uncertain. The CDR3 covers 12 residues. Trimming removed 5 bases at V and 2 bases at J, with 8 bases between. Germline V gene sequence: CDR1 DFQATT, CDR2 SNEGSKA (reference sequence). CDR3 loop: CSAPPSTDTQYF. CDR3 bases: TGCAGTGCTCCGCCGTCCACAGATACGCAGTATTTT.

V and J are TRBV5-6 and TRBJ1-5; D is unresolved. The CDR3 has 16 amino acids. Germline V gives CDR1 SGHDT, CDR2 YYEEEE. Trimming took off 0 bases at V and 2 bases at J, with 12 bases between the two ends. The CDR3 spells CASSLDAPLGNQPQHF. DNA of the CDR3: TGTGCCAGCAGCTTGGATGCCCCTTTGGGCAATCAGCCCCAGCATTTT.